A single sample gave rise to the 8 T cell receptor beta chains below, sequenced in a study of cytomegalovirus exposure and HLA in healthy donors. Researchers ran the PCR with 60 Vbeta and 13 Jbeta primers. Repertoires were generated with immunoSEQ multiplex PCR, while TCRdb's copy carries only in-frame clones and drops some. Among about 99,000 clones, 60% to 80% were seen once, and the ten largest hold approximately 3.5%. Sequencing was done on a sample of PBMCs. The receptors derive from a man aged 35 to 55 in good health and CMV-seronegative.

J is TRBJ1-2 and V is TRBV5-4; 8 bases fit TRBD1. Germline CDR1 reads SGHNT; CDR2 reads YYREEE (reference sequence). This CDR3 has 14 amino acids. J was trimmed by 1 base and V by 4 bases; bases with no gene match: 3. CDR3: CASSLGQDNYGYTF. CDR3 DNA sequence: TGTGCCAGCAGCCTGGGACAGGATAACTATGGCTACACCTTC.

The V gene is TRBV9, the J gene TRBJ2-7; tentative D call: TRBD1 (6 bases). The CDR3 consists of 18 residues. Germline CDR1 SGDLS, CDR2 YYNGEE. Deletions cut 2 bases from V and 3 bases from J, with 24 bases between. The CDR3 is CASSVGSSGTRISYEQYF. DNA of the CDR3: TGTGCCAGCAGCGTTGGAAGTTCGGGGACAAGAATTAGCTACGAGCAGTACTTC.

V is TRBV15 and J is TRBJ1-1, with D unresolved. V was clipped by 0 bases and J by 2 bases, with 4 bases between them. This CDR3 spans 13 amino acids. Germline values: CDR1 LNHNV, CDR2 YYDKDF (reference sequence). Here the CDR3 DNA reads TGTGCCACCAGCAGAGATTTAAACACTGAAGCTTTCTTT. Encoded protein: CATSRDLNTEAFF.

This clone was counted a single time. The chain couples TRBV19 to TRBJ1-4; TRBD1 agrees at 10 bases. Germline V gives CDR1 LNHDA, CDR2 SQIVND (reference sequence). The ends lost 2 bases at V and 0 bases at J; junction bases unmatched: 3. The CDR3 consists of 17 residues. CDR3 coding DNA: TGTGCCAGTAGTATAAGGACAGGGGGTGCAACTAATGAAAAACTGTTTTTT. Its protein product is CASSIRTGGATNEKLFF.

The chain uses TRBV6-1 and TRBJ2-1, with 7 bases matching TRBD2. This CDR3 contains 15 residues. The V and J ends lost 4 bases and 2 bases, in that order; junction bases with no gene match: 5. Germline CDR1 MNHNS, CDR2 SASEGT. This chain's CDR3 is CASSGSGAAYNEQFF. As DNA, the CDR3 is TGTGCCAGCAGTGGAAGCGGGGCGGCCTACAATGAGCAGTTCTTC.

V and J are TRBV11-2 and TRBJ2-1, with a weak D call TRBD1 (6 bases). V was clipped by 2 bases and J by 10 bases, with 21 bases between them. The CDR3 has 16 residues. Germline V CDR1 and CDR2: SGHAT, FQNNGV. The CDR3 DNA reads as TGTGCCAGCAGCTTATTAATCCAGGGGCATACAAGGGAGCAGTTCTTC. Encoded protein: CASSLLIQGHTREQFF.

V and J are TRBV29-1 and TRBJ1-1; D not certain. The CDR3 spans 10 residues. The V end was cut by 3 bases, the J end by 7 bases, with 6 bases between. CDR1 is SQVTM, CDR2 ANQGSEA, per germline. The CDR3 reads CSVDVGEAFF. The CDR3 region has the DNA TGCAGCGTTGACGTCGGTGAAGCTTTCTTT.

The rearrangement links TRBV2 to TRBJ2-7; 8 nucleotides agree with TRBD1. Germline V lookup: CDR1 SNHLY, CDR2 FYNNEI. The CDR3 runs to 15 residues. V lost 2 bases and J lost 1; bases outside the gene matches: 4. The CDR3 here is CASSEPRGLSYEQYF. DNA for the CDR3: TGTGCCAGCAGTGAACCCAGGGGGCTATCCTACGAGCAGTACTTC. The whole variable domain, remainder taken from reference TRBV2 and TRBJ2-7, is EPEVTQTPSHQVTQMGQEVILRCVPISNHLYFYWYRQILGQKVEFLVSFYNNEISEKSEIFDDQFSVERPDGSNFTLKIRSTKLEDSAMYFCASSEPRGLSYEQYFGPGTRLTVT.